This TCR beta chain was recovered during a study of blood T cell repertoires in COVID-19. Background on the study: Acute and convalescent COVID-19 specimens originated in the United States, Italy and Spain. T cells, B-cell-depleted T cells, or PBMCs provided the cDNA or gDNA that served as material.

In the original analysis: Nucleated cell counts were estimated from reference gene primer amplification. Produced via immunoSEQ multiplex PCR; TCRdb's table is partial and in-frame only. V and J calls and clone size follow that table, whereas D and trimming were derived from the DNA. This table has about 94,000 clones, about four fifths appearing once. Germline V gene data show CDR1 as MDHEN and CDR2 as SYDVKM. Trimming stripped 7 bases from V and 0 bases from J, with 13 bases between. The CDR3 has 14 amino acids. V is TRBV28 and J is TRBJ2-7; no firm D call. Sequenced: peripheral blood. The sequence was collected from a human donor in a cohort sampled during active COVID-19. The CDR3 protein is CASKRSPSSYEQYF. The CDR3 coding sequence is TGTGCCAGCAAGCGCAGCCCTAGCTCCTACGAGCAGTACTTC. Based on the CDR3 plus reference TRBV28 and TRBJ2-7, the full variable domain is DVKVTQSSRYLVKRTGEKVFLECVQDMDHENMFWYRQDPGLGLRLIYFSYDVKMKEKGDIPEGYSVSREKKERFSLILESASTNQTSMYLCASKRSPSSYEQYFGPGTRLTVT.